This passage covers 27 T cell receptor beta chains from one sample sequenced in a study of regulatory T cells in long-lasting Graves disease. Libraries of TCR beta came from iRepertoire HTBI primers plus Arm-PCR of CDR3 regions. TCRdb analysed the multiplex PCR reads with MiXCR anew, one entry per CDR3 protein. The data hold 550,000 to 650,000 distinct CDR3 sequences, with 16% observed a single time. The time point here: newly diagnosed GD, antithyroid drugs for less than 3 months. The TCR library was made from RNA extracted from PBMCs. These data also formed part of another study, on T cells in Graves' hyperthyroidism and ophthalmopathy.

Sample: peripheral blood mononuclear cells (PBMCs), taken at new diagnosis, from a patient treated with antithyroid drugs. These receptors were collected from a man aged 18 to 35 with Graves disease.

Many counts were recorded for this clonotype. The V gene is TRBV7-9, the J gene TRBJ2-5; 8 positions match TRBD1. The CDR3 loop spans 15 amino acids. CDR1 is SEHNR and CDR2 is FQNEAQ in the germline V gene (reference sequence). The V segment lost 4 bases and the J segment 6 bases; nucleotides outside the gene matches: 10. In DNA, the CDR3 is TGTGCCAGCAGCTCTAGGACAGGGAGACTTAAGACCCAGTACTTC. It encodes CASSSRTGRLKTQYF.

In its sample, this clonotype was seen a few times. The chain combines TRBV12-3 or TRBV12-4 with TRBJ2-3, with TRBD1 matching over 9 bases. The CDR3 sequence is 15 residues long. Germline trimming cut 7 bases from V and 6 bases from J; bases unmatched to any gene: 11. In DNA form, the CDR3 reads TGTGCCAGCACTGACTCGGACAGGGGCGGCGATACGCAGTATTTT. Residues: CASTDSDRGGDTQYF.

This clonotype was counted ten times or more. The chain carries TRBV28 and TRBJ1-2, with TRBD1 identical over 8 bases. From germline, CDR1 is MDHEN and CDR2 SYDVKM. The CDR3 length is 15 residues. V shed 6 bases and J 8 bases; nucleotides not matched to a gene: 14. CDR3 in amino acids: CASSTVPGQAGGYTF. The CDR3 coding sequence is TGTGCCAGCAGCACCGTCCCGGGACAGGCGGGAGGCTACACCTTC.

This clonotype was recorded many times. The chain combines TRBV6-5 with TRBJ2-1, with 8 bases that match TRBD2. CDR3 length: 17 amino acids. V trimming: 2 bases; J trimming: 7 bases; junction bases outside the gene matches: 13. In germline, CDR1 is MNHEY, CDR2 SVGAGI. This chain's CDR3 is CASSYPGREGLENEQFF. CDR3 DNA: TGTGCCAGCAGTTACCCGGGCCGGGAGGGCCTAGAGAATGAGCAGTTCTTC.

This clonotype showed up many times. This sequence joins TRBV7-2 and TRBJ2-7, with 11 bases lining up with TRBD2. With V trimmed by 8 bases and J by 2 bases, 2 bases remained unmatched. This CDR3 spans 13 amino acids. Germline loops: CDR1 SGHTA, CDR2 FQGNSA. CDR3 loop: CASATSGTYEQYF. The CDR3 nucleotides are TGTGCCAGCGCGACTAGCGGGACCTACGAGCAGTACTTC.

Regarding this clonotype: Since a far larger clone is one base different, this is likely a read error. The chain carries TRBV28 and TRBJ2-1, with 10 bases that match TRBD2. CDR1 MDHEN and CDR2 SYDVKM come from the germline V gene. This CDR3 contains 15 residues. As DNA, the CDR3 is TGTGCCAGCAGCTTAATAGCGGGAGGCGGGGATGAGCAGTCCTTC. It specifies CASSLIAGGGDEQSF.

The V gene is TRBV5-5, the J gene TRBJ2-1; 7 bases match TRBD1. V lost 4 bases, J lost 4 bases, and 5 bases stayed unmatched. CDR1 and CDR2 (germline): SGHKS, YYEKEE (reference sequence). CDR3 length equals 14 residues. The CDR3 loop is CASSAYRGYNEQFF. CDR3 bases: TGTGCCAGCAGCGCCTACAGGGGTTACAATGAGCAGTTCTTC. Looking up the rest from reference TRBV5-5 and TRBJ2-1 gives the full variable domain: DAGVTQSPTHLIKTRGQQVTLRCSPISGHKSVSWYQQVLGQGPQFIFQYYEKEERGRGNFPDRFSARQFPNYSSELNVNALLLGDSALYLCASSAYRGYNEQFFGPGTRLTVL.

This clonotype has a count of ten or more. The chain combines TRBV7-9 with TRBJ2-3; D may match TRBD1 or TRBD2 (5 bases each). This CDR3 region has 17 residues. V lost 2 bases and J lost 1, with 16 bases in between. The germline V gene has CDR1 SEHNR and CDR2 FQNEAQ (reference sequence). CDR3 region: CASSLWGSGDGTDTQYF. In DNA form, the CDR3 reads TGTGCCAGCAGCTTATGGGGCTCCGGGGATGGCACAGATACGCAGTATTTT.

As DNA, the CDR3 is TGCGCCAGCAGTCATACGGTCAGGGAAAATCAGCCCCAGCATTTT. The encoded protein is CASSHTVRENQPQHF. This chain connects TRBV4-1 to TRBJ1-5; tentatively, D is TRBD1 (5 bases). The V end lost 6 bases, the J end lost 4 bases, and 16 bases lay between the germline ends. The CDR3 extends over 15 amino acids. Germline loops: CDR1 MGHRA, CDR2 YSYEKL.

The sample holds many counts of this clonotype. J is TRBJ2-3 and V is TRBV5-6; 13 bases are shared with TRBD2. The CDR3 is made up of 16 amino acids. J lost 4 bases, V lost 1 base, and 3 bases had no gene match. Germline V lookup: CDR1 SGHDT, CDR2 YYEEEE. CDR3 DNA sequence: TGTGCCAGCAGCTTGCGCACTAGCGGGAGGGCAGATACGCAGTATTTT. As protein: CASSLRTSGRADTQYF.

The sample holds many counts of this clonotype. V and J are TRBV20-1 and TRBJ1-5; tentative D call: TRBD1 (6 bases). The CDR3 sequence is 14 residues long. With 2 bases removed from V and 0 bases from J, the gap between germline ends came to 8 bases. From germline, CDR1 is DFQATT and CDR2 SNEGSKA (reference sequence). The CDR3: CSARQGSSNQPQHF. DNA for the CDR3: TGCAGTGCTAGACAGGGGTCTAGCAATCAGCCCCAGCATTTT.

The chain links TRBV6-1 to TRBJ2-3; unclear D gene. V lost 3 bases and J lost 2, with 9 bases in between. Germline V lookup: CDR1 MNHNS, CDR2 SASEGT. CDR3 size: 14 residues. CDR3 loop: CASSDSVDTDTQYF. The CDR3 DNA reads as TGTGCCAGCAGTGACTCGGTGGACACAGATACGCAGTATTTT.

This clonotype showed up many times. The gene calls are TRBV5-5 and TRBJ2-7; either TRBD1 or TRBD2 may fit D (5 bases each). V lost 4 bases and J 3 bases, leaving 17 bases between the germline ends. Germline V gives CDR1 SGHKS, CDR2 YYEKEE (reference sequence). The CDR3 has 15 amino acids. The CDR3 spells CASSPELRGDYEQYF. The CDR3 DNA reads as TGTGCCAGCAGCCCAGAGCTCCGAGGGGACTACGAGCAGTACTTC.

This clonotype was detected only a few times. This chain links TRBV20-1 with TRBJ1-5; D is unclear. V shed 5 bases and J shed 5 bases, with 13 bases lying between them. CDR1 is DFQATT, CDR2 SNEGSKA, per germline (reference sequence). This CDR3 region has 13 residues. CDR3 sequence (DNA): TGCAGTGCTGGACGGGAATTGTATCAGCCCCAGCATTTT. It codes for CSAGRELYQPQHF.

This clonotype was seen at least ten times. The J gene is TRBJ1-1, the V gene TRBV30, with D uncertain. There are 12 residues in the CDR3. In germline, CDR1 is GTSNPN, CDR2 SVGIG (reference sequence). The germline V and J ends were trimmed by 2 bases and 5 bases, with 9 bases remaining between them. The CDR3 DNA reads as TGTGCCTGGAGTCTTTCGGGGACTGAAGCTTTCTTT. It encodes CAWSLSGTEAFF.

V gene TRBV28 combines with J gene TRBJ2-6; 8 bases line up with TRBD2. V shed 0 bases, J shed 0 bases, and the junction held 10 bases outside the gene matches. The CDR3 totals 20 residues. Germline values: CDR1 MDHEN, CDR2 SYDVKM. The CDR3 is CASSLWGRGGVPSGANVLTF. Here the CDR3 DNA reads TGTGCCAGCAGTTTATGGGGACGGGGGGGCGTCCCCTCTGGGGCCAACGTCCTGACTTTC. The full variable domain, completed using reference TRBV28 and TRBJ2-6, is DVKVTQSSRYLVKRTGEKVFLECVQDMDHENMFWYRQDPGLGLRLIYFSYDVKMKEKGDIPEGYSVSREKKERFSLILESASTNQTSMYLCASSLWGRGGVPSGANVLTFGAGSRLTVL.

This chain uses TRBV9 with TRBJ2-7, with D uncertain. The CDR3 extends over 15 amino acids. Trimming took off 0 bases at V and 7 bases at J, with 17 bases between the two ends. Germline V gene data show CDR1 as SGDLS and CDR2 as YYNGEE. CDR3 nucleotide sequence: TGTGCCAGCAGCGTAGATTCGGACCCATCCGGGGAGCAGTACTTC. Its translation is CASSVDSDPSGEQYF. Supplemented by reference TRBV9 and TRBJ2-7, the full variable domain reads DSGVTQTPKHLITATGQRVTLRCSPRSGDLSVYWYQQSLDQGLQFLIQYYNGEERAKGNILERFSAQQFPDLHSELNLSSLELGDSALYFCASSVDSDPSGEQYFGPGTRLTVT.

As regards this clonotype: This may come from a read error, since a much larger clone is one base off. The rearrangement uses TRBV18 and TRBJ2-7; D unclear. Between the trimmed V and J ends, which lost 3 bases and 3 bases, there was a span of 9 bases. The CDR3 covers 13 residues. Germline V gene data show CDR1 as KGHSH and CDR2 as LQKENI. CDR3 protein: CASSPTRGYEQYF. The CDR3 bases are TGTGCCAGCTCACCGACCAGAGGCTACGAGCAGTACTTC.

In this sample, this clonotype turned up a few times. At one end, the junction sequence differs from germline, possibly due to a read error. The DNA for the CDR3 is TGCGCCAGCAGCCACGGACTAGCGGACCAAGAGACCCGGTACTTC. Amino acids: CASSHGLADQETRYF. This chain uses TRBV5-1 with TRBJ2-5; 10 bases match TRBD2. This CDR3 is 15 amino acids long. Germline CDR1 SGHRS, CDR2 YFSETQ.

The chain couples TRBV7-3 to TRBJ2-2; 13 bases are shared with TRBD2. In germline, CDR1 is SGHTA, CDR2 FQGTGA. CDR3 size: 16 residues. The V segment lost 3 bases and the J segment 5 bases; nucleotides outside the gene matches: 3. As DNA, the CDR3 is TGTGCCAGCAGCTTTACTAGCGGGAGGGCTACCGGGGAGCTGTTTTTT. Protein: CASSFTSGRATGELFF.

This clonotype appeared a few times. J is TRBJ1-1 and V is TRBV5-1; 7 bases fit TRBD1. Losses at the gene ends were 1 base for V and 7 bases for J; bases not matched to a gene: 7. The germline CDR1 and CDR2 sequences are SGHRS and YFSETQ. CDR3 length: 14 residues. The CDR3 sequence is CASSLRQGHGEAFF. The CDR3 DNA reads TGCGCCAGCAGCTTGAGACAGGGCCACGGTGAAGCTTTCTTT.

V and J are TRBV20-1 and TRBJ2-1, with 14 positions matching TRBD2. V gave up 1 base and J gave up 9 bases; unmatched junction bases: 11. Germline-derived CDR1 and CDR2 are DFQATT and SNEGSKA (reference sequence). There are 17 residues in the CDR3. The chain's CDR3 is CSARAQRGLAGVPEQFF. The CDR3 bases are TGCAGTGCTAGAGCGCAAAGGGGACTAGCGGGGGTACCTGAGCAGTTCTTC.

The chain uses TRBV9 and TRBJ2-3, with D uncertain. Germline loops: CDR1 SGDLS, CDR2 YYNGEE. The CDR3 runs 13 residues. Trimming removed 5 bases at V and 4 bases at J, with 11 bases between. The CDR3: CASRPSGADTQYF. The CDR3 DNA reads as TGTGCCAGCAGACCGTCCGGTGCAGATACGCAGTATTTT.

The sample holds many counts of this clonotype. The chain combines TRBV11-2 with TRBJ2-1, with 16 bases identical to TRBD2. Germline V lookup: CDR1 SGHAT, CDR2 FQNNGV. With 5 bases clipped from V and 5 bases from J, the junction kept 9 bases outside the gene matches. This CDR3 contains 18 residues. CDR3 protein: CASSPGTSGRAEDNEQFF. The DNA for the CDR3 is TGTGCCAGCAGCCCGGGGACTAGCGGGAGGGCCGAGGACAATGAGCAGTTCTTC.

This clonotype came up a few times. The chain links TRBV30 to TRBJ1-5; the D gene is possibly TRBD1 (5 bases). CDR1 is GTSNPN, CDR2 SVGIG, per germline (reference sequence). The CDR3 has 15 residues. V was clipped by 2 bases and J by 2 bases, with 13 bases between them. The DNA of the CDR3 is TGTGCCTGGAGTTACTCCGGGGGTGGCAATCAGCCCCAGCATTTT. Its protein product is CAWSYSGGGNQPQHF.

This clonotype was seen ten or more times. V is TRBV25-1 and J is TRBJ2-5, with 8 bases identical to TRBD1. V shed 0 bases, J shed 5 bases, and the junction held 5 bases outside the gene matches. The CDR3 has 15 amino acids. Germline CDR1 and CDR2: MGHDK and SYGVNS. CDR3 residues: CASSEYQGAGETQYF. The CDR3 DNA follows: TGTGCCAGCAGTGAATATCAGGGGGCCGGGGAGACCCAGTACTTC.

This clonotype was seen repeatedly, ten times or more. The chain has TRBV10-3 and TRBJ2-5; 8 bases map to TRBD2. CDR1 is ENHRY and CDR2 is SYGVKD in the germline V gene. The CDR3 contains 14 residues. With 7 bases clipped from V and 5 bases from J, the junction kept 9 bases outside the gene matches. CDR3 coding DNA: TGTGCCATCAACCCTAGCGGGTCGTTGGAGACCCAGTACTTC. Its protein is CAINPSGSLETQYF.